This T cell receptor beta chain is from a study of blood T cell repertoires in COVID-19. The ends were cut back, 3 bases at V and 4 bases at J, with 15 bases in the middle. From germline, CDR1 is LNHDA and CDR2 SQIVND (reference sequence). The CDR3 has 15 residues. The assay was immunoSEQ multiplex PCR, and TCRdb's table has in-frame clones only and misses some. This table has some 200,000 clones, around 90% appearing once. This clone was observed a single time. V is TRBV19 and J is TRBJ1-2; D possibly corresponds to TRBD1 (5 bases). This receptor was identified in a man between 25 and 39 years old with acute or convalescent COVID-19. The sequenced sample was peripheral blood. CDR3 in DNA: TGTGCCAGTAGTATTGGGGCCAATGGGATCTATGGCTACACCTTC. Residues: CASSIGANGIYGYTF.